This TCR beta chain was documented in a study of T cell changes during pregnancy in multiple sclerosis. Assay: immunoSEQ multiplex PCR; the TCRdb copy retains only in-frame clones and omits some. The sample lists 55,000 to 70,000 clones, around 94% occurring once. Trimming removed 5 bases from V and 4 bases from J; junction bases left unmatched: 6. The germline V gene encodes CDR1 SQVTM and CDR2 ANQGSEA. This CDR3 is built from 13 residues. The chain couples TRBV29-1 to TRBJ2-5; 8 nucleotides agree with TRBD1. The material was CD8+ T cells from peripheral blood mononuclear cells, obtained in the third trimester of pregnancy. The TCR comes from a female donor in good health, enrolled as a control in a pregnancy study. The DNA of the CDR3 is TGCAGCGTTATGCAGGGGGCCAGAGAGACCCAGTACTTC. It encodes CSVMQGARETQYF.